The clone carrying this T cell receptor (beta chain) was seen a single time. Assay used: immunoSEQ multiplex PCR; TCRdb lists only in-frame clones, some missing. This table has about 59,000 clones, about 93% appearing once. Germline CDR1 reads KGHSH; CDR2 reads LQKENI. The CDR3 sequence is 16 residues long. J gave up 3 bases and V 3 bases, and 6 bases lay outside the gene matches. This sample was taken from a study of T cell changes during pregnancy in multiple sclerosis. This clonotype was obtained from a female donor in good health, enrolled as a control in a pregnancy study. Sample: peripheral blood, taken in the third trimester of pregnancy. The V call is TRBV18, the J call TRBJ1-5; 9 nucleotides line up with TRBD1. The CDR3 nucleotides are TGTGCCAGCTCACCCAGACAGGGGGACCCCAATCAGCCCCAGCATTTT. Its translation is CASSPRQGDPNQPQHF.